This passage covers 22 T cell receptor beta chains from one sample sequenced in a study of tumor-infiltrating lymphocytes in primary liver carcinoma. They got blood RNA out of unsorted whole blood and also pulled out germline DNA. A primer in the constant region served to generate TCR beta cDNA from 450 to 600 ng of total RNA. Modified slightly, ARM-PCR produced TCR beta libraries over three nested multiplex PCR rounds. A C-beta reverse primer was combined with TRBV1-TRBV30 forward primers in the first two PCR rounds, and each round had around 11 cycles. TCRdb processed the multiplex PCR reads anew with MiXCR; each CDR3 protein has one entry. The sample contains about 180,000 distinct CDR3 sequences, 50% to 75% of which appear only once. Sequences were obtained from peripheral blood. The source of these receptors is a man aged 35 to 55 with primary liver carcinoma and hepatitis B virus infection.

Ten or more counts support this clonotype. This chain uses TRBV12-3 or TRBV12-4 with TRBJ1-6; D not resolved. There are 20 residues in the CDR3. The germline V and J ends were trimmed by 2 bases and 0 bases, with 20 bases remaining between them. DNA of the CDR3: TGTGCCAGCAGTTTAAGGGTACCGTCATATATCAGCTCCTATAATTCACCCCTCCACTTT. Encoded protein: CASSLRVPSYISSYNSPLHF.

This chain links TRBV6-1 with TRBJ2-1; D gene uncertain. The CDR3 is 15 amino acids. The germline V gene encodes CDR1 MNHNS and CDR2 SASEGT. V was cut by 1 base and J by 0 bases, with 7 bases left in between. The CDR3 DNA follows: TGTGCCAGCAGTGAAGGGTCCCGCTCCTACAATGAGCAGTTCTTC. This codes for CASSEGSRSYNEQFF.

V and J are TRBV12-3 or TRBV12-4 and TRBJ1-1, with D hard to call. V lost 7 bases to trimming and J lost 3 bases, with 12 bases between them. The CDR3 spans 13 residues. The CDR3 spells CASTLQGDTEAFF. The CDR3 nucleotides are TGTGCCAGCACCCTACAAGGCGACACTGAAGCTTTCTTT.

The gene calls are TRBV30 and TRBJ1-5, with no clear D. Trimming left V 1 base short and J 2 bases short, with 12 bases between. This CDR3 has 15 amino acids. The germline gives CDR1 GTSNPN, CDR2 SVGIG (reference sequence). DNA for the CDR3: TGTGCCTGGAGTGGGATAGACGGGGGCAATCAGCCCCAGCATTTT. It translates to CAWSGIDGGNQPQHF. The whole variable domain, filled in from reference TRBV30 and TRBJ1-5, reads SQTIHQWPATLVQPVGSPLSLECTVEGTSNPNLYWYRQAAGRGLQLLFYSVGIGQISSEVPQNLSASRPQDRQFILSSKKLLLSDSGFYLCAWSGIDGGNQPQHFGDGTRLSIL.

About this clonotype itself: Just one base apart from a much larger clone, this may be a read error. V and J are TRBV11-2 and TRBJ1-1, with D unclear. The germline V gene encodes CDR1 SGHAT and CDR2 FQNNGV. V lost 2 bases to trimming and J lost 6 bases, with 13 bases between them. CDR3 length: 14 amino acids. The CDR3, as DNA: TGTGCCAGCAGCTTATCGTATGAAGGTTCTGAAGCTTTCTTT. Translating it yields CASSLSYEGSEAFF.

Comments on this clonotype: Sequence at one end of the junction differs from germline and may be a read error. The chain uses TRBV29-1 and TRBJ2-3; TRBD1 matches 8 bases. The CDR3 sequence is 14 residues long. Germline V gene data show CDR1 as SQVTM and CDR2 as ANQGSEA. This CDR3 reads CSVSQGALADTLYF. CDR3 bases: TGCAGCGTTTCCCAGGGGGCGCTAGCAGATACGCTGTATTTT.

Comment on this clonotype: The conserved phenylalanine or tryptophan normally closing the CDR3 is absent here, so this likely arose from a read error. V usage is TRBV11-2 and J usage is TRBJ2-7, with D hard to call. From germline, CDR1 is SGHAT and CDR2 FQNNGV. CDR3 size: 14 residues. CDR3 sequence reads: CASSLTDGTYEQYI. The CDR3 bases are TGTGCAAGCAGCTTAACCGATGGAACCTACGAGCAGTACATC.

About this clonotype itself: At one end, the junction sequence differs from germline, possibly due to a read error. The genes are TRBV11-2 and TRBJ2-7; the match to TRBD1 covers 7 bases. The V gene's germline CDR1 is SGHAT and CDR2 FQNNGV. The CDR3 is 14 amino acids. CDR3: CAGSYDRDEGEQYF. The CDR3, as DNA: TGTGCCGGCAGCTATGACAGGGATGAGGGCGAGCAGTACTTC.

In DNA form, the CDR3 reads TGTGCCAGCGGTACCCGACAGGGCAGTCAGCCCCAGCATTTT. This translates into CASGTRQGSQPQHF. The chain combines TRBV12-3 or TRBV12-4 with TRBJ1-5, with 7 bases matching TRBD1. The CDR3 contains 14 residues. Trimming removed 8 bases from V and 6 bases from J; junction bases left unmatched: 10.

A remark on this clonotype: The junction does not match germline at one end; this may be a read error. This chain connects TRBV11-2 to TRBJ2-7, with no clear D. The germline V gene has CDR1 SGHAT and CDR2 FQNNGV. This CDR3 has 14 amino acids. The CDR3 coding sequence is TGTGCCTGCAGCTTTCAGGTCAGTAACGACGAGCAGTACTTC. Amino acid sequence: CACSFQVSNDEQYF.

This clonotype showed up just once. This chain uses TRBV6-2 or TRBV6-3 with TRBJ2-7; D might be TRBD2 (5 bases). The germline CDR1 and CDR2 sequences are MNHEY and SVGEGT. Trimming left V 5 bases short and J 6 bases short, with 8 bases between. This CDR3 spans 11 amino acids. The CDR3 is CASSRGFEQYF. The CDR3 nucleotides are TGTGCCAGCAGTCGGGGTTTCGAGCAGTACTTC.

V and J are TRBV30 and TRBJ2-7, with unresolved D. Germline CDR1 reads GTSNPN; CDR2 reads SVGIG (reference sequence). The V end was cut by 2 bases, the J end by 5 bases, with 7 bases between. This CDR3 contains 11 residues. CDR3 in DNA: TGTGCCTGGAGTTATGGTCACGAGCAGTACTTC. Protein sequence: CAWSYGHEQYF.

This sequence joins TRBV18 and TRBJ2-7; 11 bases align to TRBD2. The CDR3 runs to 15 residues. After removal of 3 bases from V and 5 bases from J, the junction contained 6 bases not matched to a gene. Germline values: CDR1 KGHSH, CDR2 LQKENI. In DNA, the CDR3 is TGTGCCAGCTCACCTCTTAGCGGGAGGGAACACGAGCAGTACTTC. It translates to CASSPLSGREHEQYF.

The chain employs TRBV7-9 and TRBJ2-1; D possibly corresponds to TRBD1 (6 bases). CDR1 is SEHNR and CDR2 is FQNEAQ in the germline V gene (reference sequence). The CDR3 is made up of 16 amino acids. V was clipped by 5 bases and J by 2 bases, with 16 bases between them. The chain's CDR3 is CASSPRTDFPYNEQFF. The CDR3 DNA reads TGTGCCAGCAGCCCCCGGACAGACTTTCCCTACAATGAGCAGTTCTTC.

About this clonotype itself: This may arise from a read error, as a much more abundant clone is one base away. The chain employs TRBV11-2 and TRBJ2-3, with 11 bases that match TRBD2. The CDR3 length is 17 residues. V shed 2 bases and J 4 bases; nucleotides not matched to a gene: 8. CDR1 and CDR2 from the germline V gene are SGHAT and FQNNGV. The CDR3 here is CASSLFCLAGGSDTQYF. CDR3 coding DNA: TGTGCCAGCAGCTTATTTTGTCTAGCGGGAGGATCAGATACGCAGTATTTT.

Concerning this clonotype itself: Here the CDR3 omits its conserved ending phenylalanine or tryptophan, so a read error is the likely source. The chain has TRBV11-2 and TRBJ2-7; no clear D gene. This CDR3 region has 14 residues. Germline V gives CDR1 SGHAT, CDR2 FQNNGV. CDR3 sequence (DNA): TGTGCCAGCTGCTTAACTGACGGAGCCTACGAGCAGTACTCA. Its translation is CASCLTDGAYEQYS.

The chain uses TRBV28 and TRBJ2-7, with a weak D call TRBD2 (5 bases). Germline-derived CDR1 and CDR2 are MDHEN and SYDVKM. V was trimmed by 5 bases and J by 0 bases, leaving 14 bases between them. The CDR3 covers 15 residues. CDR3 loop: CASSPPERFSYEQYF. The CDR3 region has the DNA TGTGCCAGCAGTCCCCCGGAGCGGTTCTCCTACGAGCAGTACTTC.

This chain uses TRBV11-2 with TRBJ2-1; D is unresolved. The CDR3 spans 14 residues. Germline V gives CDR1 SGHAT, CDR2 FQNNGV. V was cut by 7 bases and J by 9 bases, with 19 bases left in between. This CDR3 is CASNSPASNSEQFF. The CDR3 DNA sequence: TGTGCCAGCAACTCGCCGGCCTCTAATAGTGAGCAGTTCTTC.

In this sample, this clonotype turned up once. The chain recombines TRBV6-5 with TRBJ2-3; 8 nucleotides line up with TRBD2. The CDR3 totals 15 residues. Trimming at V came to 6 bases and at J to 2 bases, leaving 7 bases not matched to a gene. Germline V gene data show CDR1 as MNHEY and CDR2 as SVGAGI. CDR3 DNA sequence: TGTGCCAGCAGCTGGACAGCGGGAGTCACAGATACGCAGTATTTT. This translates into CASSWTAGVTDTQYF.

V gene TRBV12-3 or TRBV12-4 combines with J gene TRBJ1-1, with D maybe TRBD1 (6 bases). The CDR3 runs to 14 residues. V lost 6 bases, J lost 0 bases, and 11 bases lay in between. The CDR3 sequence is CASRYGQLNTEAFF. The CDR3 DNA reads TGTGCCAGCAGATACGGACAGCTGAACACTGAAGCTTTCTTT.

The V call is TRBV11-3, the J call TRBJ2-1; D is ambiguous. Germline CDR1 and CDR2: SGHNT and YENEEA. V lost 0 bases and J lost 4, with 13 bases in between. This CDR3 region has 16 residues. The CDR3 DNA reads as TGTGCCAGCAGCTTAGATCCCTGGGGATTATACAATGAGCAGTTCTTC. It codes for CASSLDPWGLYNEQFF.

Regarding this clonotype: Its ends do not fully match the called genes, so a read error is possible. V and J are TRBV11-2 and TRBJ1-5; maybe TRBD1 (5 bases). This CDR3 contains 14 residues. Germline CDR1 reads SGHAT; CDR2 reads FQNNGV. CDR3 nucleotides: TGTGCCAGCAGCTTAGAGACGGGGGACCAGCTCCAGCATTTT. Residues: CASSLETGDQLQHF.